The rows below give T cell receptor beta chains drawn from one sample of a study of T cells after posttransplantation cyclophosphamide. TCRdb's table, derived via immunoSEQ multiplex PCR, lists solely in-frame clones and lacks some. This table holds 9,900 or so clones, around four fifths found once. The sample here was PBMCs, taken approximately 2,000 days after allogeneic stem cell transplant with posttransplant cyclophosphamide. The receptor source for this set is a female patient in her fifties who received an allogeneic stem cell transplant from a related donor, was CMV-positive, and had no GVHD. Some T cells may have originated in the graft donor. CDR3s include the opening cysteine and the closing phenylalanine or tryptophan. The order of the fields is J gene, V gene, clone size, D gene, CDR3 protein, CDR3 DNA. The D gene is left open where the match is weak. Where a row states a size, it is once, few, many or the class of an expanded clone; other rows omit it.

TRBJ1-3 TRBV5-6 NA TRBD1 CASSPGTGAFSSGNTIYF TGTGCCAGCAGCCCCGGGACAGGGGCCTTCAGCTCTGGAAACACCATATATTTT
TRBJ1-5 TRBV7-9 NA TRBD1 CASSLGAGGIPYGPQHF TGTGCCAGCAGCTTAGGGGCAGGGGGTATCCCCTATGGGCCCCAGCATTTT
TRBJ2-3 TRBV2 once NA CASSEKGPGTDTQYF TGTGCCAGCAGTGAAAAGGGGCCCGGCACAGATACGCAGTATTTT
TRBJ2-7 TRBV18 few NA CASSPTRDRSSYEQYF TGTGCCAGCTCACCCACACGAGACAGGAGCTCCTACGAGCAGTACTTC
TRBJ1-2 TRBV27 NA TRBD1 CASSLGTGGAGGYTF TGTGCCAGCAGTCTGGGGACAGGGGGCGCGGGGGGCTACACCTTC
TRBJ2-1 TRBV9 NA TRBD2 CASSVRTSGTNEQFF TGTGCCAGCAGCGTTAGGACTAGCGGGACCAATGAGCAGTTCTTC
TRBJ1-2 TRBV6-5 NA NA CASSWGGGYTF TGTGCCAGCAGTTGGGGGGGTGGCTACACCTTC
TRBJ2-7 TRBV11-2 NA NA CASSLTSHSSYEQYF TGTGCCAGCAGCTTAACCTCTCACAGCTCCTACGAGCAGTACTTC
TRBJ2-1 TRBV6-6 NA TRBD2 CASSSLGGRDEQFF TGTGCCAGCAGTTCGTTAGGTGGGAGGGATGAGCAGTTCTTC
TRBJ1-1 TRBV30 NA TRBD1 CAWRTGATEAFF TGTGCCTGGAGGACAGGGGCCACTGAAGCTTTCTTT
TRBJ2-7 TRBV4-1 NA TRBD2 CASSLEASGSYEQYF TGCGCCAGCAGCCTTGAAGCTAGCGGTTCCTACGAGCAGTACTTC
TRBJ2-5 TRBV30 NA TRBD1 CAWVETGVSETQYF TGTGCCTGGGTTGAGACAGGGGTCTCGGAGACCCAGTACTTC
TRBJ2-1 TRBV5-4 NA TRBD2 CASSPGTSGYNEQFF TGTGCCAGCAGCCCAGGGACTAGCGGCTACAATGAGCAGTTCTTC
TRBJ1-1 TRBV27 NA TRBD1 CASSPGQRDTEAFF TGTGCCAGCAGCCCGGGACAGAGGGACACTGAAGCTTTCTTT
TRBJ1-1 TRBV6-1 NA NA CASSEDFLNTEAFF TGTGCCAGCAGTGAAGACTTCCTGAACACTGAAGCTTTCTTT
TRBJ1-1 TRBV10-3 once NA CAISESSRENTEAFF TGTGCCATCAGTGAGTCCTCCCGAGAGAACACTGAAGCTTTCTTT
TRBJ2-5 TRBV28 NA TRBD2 CASSGLAGVGKTQYF TGTGCCAGCAGTGGACTAGCGGGGGTCGGGAAGACCCAGTACTTC
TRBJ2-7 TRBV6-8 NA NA CASSYSSRARHSYEQYF TGTGCCAGCAGTTACTCGAGTCGTGCGAGGCACTCCTACGAGCAGTACTTC
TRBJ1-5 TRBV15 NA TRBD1 CATSRGTVSNQPQHF TGTGCCACCAGCAGGGGGACAGTTAGCAATCAGCCCCAGCATTTT
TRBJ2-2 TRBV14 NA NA CASSQDSPPAKTGELFF TGTGCCAGCAGCCAAGATTCGCCACCCGCTAAAACCGGGGAGCTGTTTTTT
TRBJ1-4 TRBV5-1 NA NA CASSFRTAEKLFF TGCGCCAGCAGCTTTAGGACTGCCGAAAAACTGTTTTTT
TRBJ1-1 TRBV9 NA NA CASSVLGGRGTEAFF TGTGCCAGCAGCGTCCTAGGGGGTAGGGGCACTGAAGCTTTCTTT
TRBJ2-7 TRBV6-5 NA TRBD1 CASSYGTGDFYEQYF TGTGCCAGCAGTTATGGGACAGGGGATTTTTACGAGCAGTACTTC
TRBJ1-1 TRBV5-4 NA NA CASSSDPGNTEAFF TGTGCCAGCAGCTCGGATCCAGGGAACACTGAAGCTTTCTTT
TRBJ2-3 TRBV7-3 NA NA CASSLGLGLADADTQYF TGTGCCAGCAGCTTAGGTCTAGGGCTAGCTGATGCAGATACGCAGTATTTT
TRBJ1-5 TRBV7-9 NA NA CASSPGGLDQPQHF TGTGCCAGCAGCCCCGGGGGGCTGGATCAGCCCCAGCATTTT
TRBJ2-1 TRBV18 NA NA CASSPPSSNKQFF TGTGCCAGCTCACCACCTAGCTCCAATAAGCAGTTCTTC
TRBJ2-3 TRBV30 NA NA CAWSPGFFGTDTQYF TGTGCCTGGAGTCCAGGTTTTTTCGGCACAGATACGCAGTATTTT
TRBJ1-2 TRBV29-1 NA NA CSVEGGTHGYTF TGCAGCGTTGAAGGCGGGACGCACGGCTACACCTTC
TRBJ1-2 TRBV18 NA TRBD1 CASSPILTGKDGYTF TGTGCCAGCTCACCGATCTTGACAGGGAAGGATGGCTACACCTTC
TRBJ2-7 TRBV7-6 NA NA CASSFPPGQHYEQYF TGTGCCAGCAGCTTCCCACCGGGACAACACTACGAGCAGTACTTC
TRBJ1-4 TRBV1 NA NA CTSPQGGGAGTGLEKLFF TGCACCAGCCCCCAGGGGGGAGGAGCCGGGACGGGTCTAGAAAAACTGTTTTTT
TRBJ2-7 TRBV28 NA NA CASRSAGYPDEQYF TGTGCCAGCCGGTCCGCGGGATACCCCGACGAGCAGTACTTC
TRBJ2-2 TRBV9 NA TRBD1 CASSPRQGLGGELFF TGTGCCAGCAGCCCAAGACAGGGGTTGGGCGGGGAGCTGTTTTTT
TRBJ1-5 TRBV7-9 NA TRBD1 CASSPGQGDQPQHF TGTGCCAGCAGCCCCGGACAGGGTGATCAGCCCCAGCATTTT
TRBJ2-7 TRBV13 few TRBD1 CASSPDRGGLYEQYF TGTGCCAGCAGCCCGGACAGGGGAGGACTCTACGAGCAGTACTTC
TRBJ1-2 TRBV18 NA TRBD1 CASSPQGASGYTF TGTGCCAGCTCCCCACAGGGGGCGAGTGGCTACACCTTC
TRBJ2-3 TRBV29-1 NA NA CSVHSDTQYF TGCAGCGTACATTCAGATACGCAGTATTTT
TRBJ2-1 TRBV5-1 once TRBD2 CASSLGGLAPYNEQFF TGCGCCAGCAGCTTGGGGGGACTAGCGCCGTACAATGAGCAGTTCTTC
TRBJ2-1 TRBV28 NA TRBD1 CASSLFGQGHNEQFF TGTGCCAGCAGTTTATTCGGACAGGGCCACAATGAGCAGTTCTTC
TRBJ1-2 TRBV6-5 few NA CASSYSRVAGGYTF TGTGCCAGCAGTTACTCCAGGGTGGCGGGAGGCTACACCTTC
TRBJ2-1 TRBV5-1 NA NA CASSFTSMDEQFF TGCGCCAGCAGCTTCACTAGTATGGATGAGCAGTTCTTC
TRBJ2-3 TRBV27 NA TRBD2 CARRLADTDTQYF TGTGCCAGACGACTAGCGGACACAGATACGCAGTATTTT
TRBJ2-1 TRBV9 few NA CASSVQTNSYNEQFF TGTGCCAGCAGCGTACAGACTAACTCCTACAATGAGCAGTTCTTC
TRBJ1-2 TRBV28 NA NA CASIFMGGGRAGYGYTF TGTGCCAGCATCTTCATGGGGGGGGGCCGGGCTGGCTATGGCTACACCTTC
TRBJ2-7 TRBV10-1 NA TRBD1 CASSEGQGTYEQYF TGCGCCAGCAGTGAGGGACAGGGGACCTACGAGCAGTACTTC
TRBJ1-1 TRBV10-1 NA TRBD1 CARSRGFNTEAFF TGCGCCAGGTCCAGGGGGTTTAACACTGAAGCTTTCTTT
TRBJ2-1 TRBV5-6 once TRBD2 CASSYYSSGHNEQFF TGTGCCAGCAGCTACTACTCTAGCGGCCACAATGAGCAGTTCTTC
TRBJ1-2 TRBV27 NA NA CASSLFGTINYGYTF TGTGCCAGCAGTTTATTCGGTACCATCAACTATGGCTACACCTTC
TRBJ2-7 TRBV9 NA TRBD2 CASTLSGSVYEQYF TGTGCCAGCACCCTCAGCGGGAGTGTCTACGAGCAGTACTTC
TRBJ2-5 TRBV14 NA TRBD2 CASSQYLAGGETQYF TGTGCCAGCAGCCAATACCTAGCGGGGGGAGAGACCCAGTACTTC
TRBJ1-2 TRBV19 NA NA CASSPLSDYYGYTF TGTGCCAGTAGTCCGCTGTCAGACTACTATGGCTACACCTTC
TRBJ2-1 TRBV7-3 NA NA CASSPDRPGGEQFF TGTGCCAGCAGTCCAGACAGGCCGGGGGGTGAGCAGTTCTTC
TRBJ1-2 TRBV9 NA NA CASSAFTGNYGYTF TGTGCCAGCAGCGCATTTACAGGGAACTATGGCTACACCTTC
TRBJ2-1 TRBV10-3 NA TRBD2 CAISKSGLAGLYNEQFF TGTGCCATCAGTAAGAGCGGACTAGCGGGACTCTACAATGAGCAGTTCTTC
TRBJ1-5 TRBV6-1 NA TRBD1 CASFRGRGDQPQHF TGTGCCAGCTTCAGAGGCAGGGGGGATCAGCCCCAGCATTTT